This TCR beta chain came from a study of blood T cell repertoires in COVID-19. Study information: There were acute and convalescent COVID-19 samples, and they came from the United States, Italy and Spain.

The protocol was immunoSEQ multiplex PCR, while the TCRdb copy is restricted to in-frame clones and leaves out a portion. Among 300,000 or so clones listed, over 80% were seen once. The V gene end was trimmed by 0 bases and the J gene end by 5 bases; junction bases not matched to a gene: 5. The CDR3 runs 16 residues. Germline CDR1 reads LNHDA; CDR2 reads SQIVND (reference sequence). The specimen sequenced was peripheral blood. The receptor was isolated from a woman between 35 and 50 years old who had recovered from COVID-19. This sequence joins TRBV19 and TRBJ2-3; 10 nucleotides agree with TRBD1. In nucleotides, the CDR3 is TGTGCCAGTAGTATAGATCGTGGGACAGGGGTAGATACGCAGTATTTT. Protein: CASSIDRGTGVDTQYF.